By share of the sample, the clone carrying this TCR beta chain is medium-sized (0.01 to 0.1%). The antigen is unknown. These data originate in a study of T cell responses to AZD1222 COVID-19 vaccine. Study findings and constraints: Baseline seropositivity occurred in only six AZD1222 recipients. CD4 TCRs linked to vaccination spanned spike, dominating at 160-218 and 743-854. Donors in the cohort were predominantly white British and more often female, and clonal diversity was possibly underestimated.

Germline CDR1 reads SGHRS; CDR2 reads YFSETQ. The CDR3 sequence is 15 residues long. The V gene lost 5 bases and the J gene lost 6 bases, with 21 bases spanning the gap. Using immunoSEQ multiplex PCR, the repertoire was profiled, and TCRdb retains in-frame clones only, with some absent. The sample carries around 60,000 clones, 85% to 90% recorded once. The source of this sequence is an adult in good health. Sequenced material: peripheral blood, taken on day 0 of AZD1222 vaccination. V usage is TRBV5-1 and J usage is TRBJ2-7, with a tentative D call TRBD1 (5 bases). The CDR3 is CASRAGSYTKSEQYF. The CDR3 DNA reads TGCGCCAGCAGAGCAGGGTCCTATACGAAATCCGAGCAGTACTTC.